This T cell receptor (beta chain) is from a study of shared clonotypes between healthy human individuals. V was clipped by 3 bases and J by 10 bases; unmatched bases: 20. CDR1 is SGHNT and CDR2 is YENEEA in the germline V gene. The CDR3 runs to 18 residues. TCRdb keeps only in-frame clones here, not all; method: immunoSEQ multiplex PCR. In the table there are 2 million to 2.5 million clones, roughly 93% of which are singletons. This clone was counted once. The sequence derives from a man between 18 and 35 years old in good health. Some clones in this sample may be carry-over from other donors' samples. The sample consisted of naive CD4+ T cells from PBMCs. As for subset: CD45RA+ positively selected. The chain has TRBV11-3 and TRBJ2-1, with TRBD2 matching 8 bases. CDR3 sequence: CASSLYQPLAARHGEQFF. The CDR3 DNA reads as TGTGCCAGCAGCTTGTACCAACCACTAGCGGCGAGGCATGGGGAGCAGTTCTTC.